These 9 T cell receptor beta chains were sequenced from one sample in a study of a mutant IDH1 vaccine in newly diagnosed glioma. Time point reported: baseline, week 1 (first vaccination visit). The treatment was: pre-vaccination baseline after standard-of-care therapy. Assay used: immunoSEQ multiplex PCR; TCRdb lists only in-frame clones, some missing. This sample has roughly 35,000 clones, with roughly nine tenths found just once. The sample consisted of PBMCs, taken from a glioma patient treated with radiotherapy, temozolomide or both. The receptors originated from a woman in her forties with glioma.

This chain links TRBV20-1 with TRBJ2-3, with a weak D call TRBD1 (6 bases). The CDR3 consists of 11 residues. Germline CDR1 reads DFQATT; CDR2 reads SNEGSKA (reference sequence). V lost 6 bases to trimming and J lost 6 bases, with 10 bases between them. CDR3 sequence reads: CSANREDTQYF. For the CDR3, the DNA is TGCAGTGCAAACAGGGAGGATACGCAGTATTTT.

CDR3 region: CAWTVNTEAFF. The CDR3 DNA follows: TGTGCCTGGACAGTGAACACTGAAGCTTTCTTT. The chain employs TRBV30 and TRBJ1-1; the D is unclear. The CDR3 consists of 11 residues. The V end lost 4 bases, the J end lost 0 bases, and 3 bases lay between the germline ends. Germline V gene lookup returns CDR1 GTSNPN and CDR2 SVGIG (reference sequence).

The rearrangement links TRBV28 to TRBJ2-1, with TRBD1 identical over 11 bases. J was trimmed by 12 bases and V by 5 bases; bases with no gene match: 15. This CDR3 has 16 residues. Germline-derived CDR1 and CDR2 are MDHEN and SYDVKM. The CDR3 DNA follows: TGTGCCAGCAGTCCCACACAGGGGGACAGGGGGGTGTTGCAGTTCTTC. Protein product: CASSPTQGDRGVLQFF.

V usage is TRBV27 and J usage is TRBJ1-5, with 8 bases fitting TRBD1. CDR1 and CDR2 from the germline V gene are MNHEY and SMNVEV (reference sequence). CDR3 length: 15 amino acids. Trimming cost V 2 bases and J 6 bases; bases outside gene matches: 6. In DNA, the CDR3 is TGTGCCAGCAGTTTAGCCCCAGGGGGCGGTCAGCCCCAGCATTTT. It encodes CASSLAPGGGQPQHF.

V gene TRBV13 combines with J gene TRBJ2-5, with D maybe TRBD1 (6 bases). This CDR3 is 14 amino acids long. Trimming removed 3 bases at V and 4 bases at J, with 12 bases between. Germline values: CDR1 PRHDT, CDR2 FYEKMQ (reference sequence). The CDR3 reads CASSFTGFGETQYF. DNA for the CDR3: TGTGCCAGCAGCTTCACAGGGTTTGGAGAGACCCAGTACTTC.

This rearrangement joins TRBV6-1 to TRBJ2-5; 7 nucleotides line up with TRBD1. The CDR3 loop spans 16 amino acids. Germline V lookup: CDR1 MNHNS, CDR2 SASEGT. V was clipped by 1 base and J by 3 bases; unmatched bases: 8. The CDR3 loop reads CASSEVGTARKETQYF. The CDR3, as DNA: TGTGCCAGCAGTGAAGTTGGGACAGCCAGAAAAGAGACCCAGTACTTC.

This clone showed up just once. The chain carries TRBV2 and TRBJ1-2; D ambiguous. From germline, CDR1 is SNHLY and CDR2 FYNNEI. Trimming left V 3 bases short and J 0 bases short, with 5 bases between. The CDR3 covers 13 residues. CDR3 DNA sequence: TGTGCCAGCAGTGAGTCTTCTAACTATGGCTACACCTTC. Residues: CASSESSNYGYTF. Variable domain in full (rest from reference TRBV2 and TRBJ1-2): EPEVTQTPSHQVTQMGQEVILRCVPISNHLYFYWYRQILGQKVEFLVSFYNNEISEKSEIFDDQFSVERPDGSNFTLKIRSTKLEDSAMYFCASSESSNYGYTFGSGTRLTVV.

V is TRBV7-9 and J is TRBJ1-1; 8 nucleotides line up with TRBD1. Germline V gives CDR1 SEHNR, CDR2 FQNEAQ (reference sequence). J was trimmed by 0 bases and V by 5 bases; bases with no gene match: 8. The CDR3 extends over 16 amino acids. The CDR3 coding sequence is TGTGCCAGCAGCGAGCCTAAGACAGGGGTGAACACTGAAGCTTTCTTT. This gives the protein CASSEPKTGVNTEAFF.

CDR3 sequence reads: CASTFLRLSSGANVLTF. The CDR3 nucleotides read TGTGCCAGCACCTTCCTGAGACTGAGCTCTGGGGCCAACGTCCTGACTTTC. The rearrangement links TRBV5-4 to TRBJ2-6; D is undetermined. Germline CDR1 and CDR2: SGHNT and YYREEE (reference sequence). Trimming shortened V by 6 bases and J by 0 bases, and 16 bases separated the two germline ends. This CDR3 has 17 residues. The whole variable domain, filled in from reference TRBV5-4 and TRBJ2-6, reads ETGVTQSPTHLIKTRGQQVTLRCSSQSGHNTVSWYQQALGQGPQFIFQYYREEENGRGNFPPRFSGLQFPNYSSELNVNALELDDSALYLCASTFLRLSSGANVLTFGAGSRLTVL.